The clone carrying this TCR beta chain has just one count. The antigen is undetermined. Use of 60 Vbeta and 13 Jbeta primers characterized the PCR. Only in-frame clones appear in the TCRdb table, and some are missing; sequencing was by immunoSEQ multiplex PCR. The data show more than 95,000 clones, roughly 85% seen once. The data were taken from a study of cytomegalovirus exposure and HLA in healthy donors. Notes on the study in general: Later analysis placed DRB1 highest and HLA-C lowest in TCR association rates, which differed by HLA locus. In a later analysis, a missense DCLRE1C variant was linked to TCR beta V- and J-gene trimming. Across donors, most TCRs were seen rarely, yet some public ones were widespread.

Germline V gene sequence: CDR1 MNHEY, CDR2 SVGAGI. Germline trimming cut 6 bases from V and 7 bases from J; bases unmatched to any gene: 9. The CDR3 length is 15 residues. This clonotype was obtained from a woman between 40 and 50 years old in good health and CMV-seropositive. What was sequenced was PBMCs. The chain uses TRBV6-5 and TRBJ2-1; 10 positions match TRBD2. The CDR3 bases are TGTGCCAGCAGCTACGGACTAGCGGAACTAAATGAGCAGTTCTTC. Its translation is CASSYGLAELNEQFF.